The T cell receptor (beta chain) described here comes from a study of blood T cells in healthy people across ages (dated by TCRdb to between 2014 and 2016). For the study in its entirety: Template switching captured roughly one uniquely barcoded TCR beta cDNA molecule per two T cells in model experiments. Age-related changes in TCR beta repertoire diversity were measured in the study by deep sequencing normalized with unique cDNA molecular identifiers. To avoid experimental bias, donors of different ages were randomly spread across the sequencing lanes. The donors were split into four age groups: young (average around 16 years), middle-aged (about 40), aged (roughly 68) and long-lived (over 80). Using the same blood draw, the study looked at two additional independent replicas of 1 million unique cDNA reads for two donors, one aged 18 to 29 and the other aged 80 or older.

General findings and caveats noted by the study authors: There was a strong correlation between observed TCR beta diversity and the percentage of naive T cells measured by flow cytometry. Donor CMV infection status was unknown, potentially confounding age-related changes in expanded clonotypes. Because profiling used bulk unsorted PBMCs, naive and antigen-experienced compartments could not be compared conclusively. Observed TCR beta diversity per million T cells fell roughly linearly with age, and a significant reduction was already apparent by age about 38. Compared with the aged group, the long-lived group had more naive CD4+ T cells, fewer expanded clones and increased TCR diversity, suggesting age selection. Total diversity estimates from one million sequenced T cells were considered lower bounds and underestimates.

Library preparation used 5' RACE. The sequencing machine was an Illumina HiSeq 2500. A second about 7 to 11 cycle PCR used a sample-barcoded 5' primer and a J-beta primer mix. A unique molecular identifier was introduced onto each TCR beta cDNA molecule by a template-switch 5' adaptor carrying 12 random nucleotides. Each sample yielded at least 3 million CDR3-containing paired-end reads. The Mint cDNA synthesis kit, primed by a TRBC-specific oligonucleotide, was used to synthesize first-strand cDNA from all RNA. After uracil-DNA glycosylase treatment, a first 18-cycle PCR used universal primers M1SS and BC2_uni_R on all cDNA. The paper's processing steps were these. Normalization of each sample was performed by random selection of 1 million high-quality reads, each carrying a distinct molecular identifier. Reads sharing molecular identifiers were discarded rather than binned into consensus sequences. MiTCR, run with a Q25 quality threshold and the strictest error-elimination algorithm, handled CDR3 identification, clonotype clustering and error correction. A nonparametric unseen species model with Euler transformation was used to estimate lower-bound total TCR beta diversity. The public sequencing data were trimmed at Q25 with fastp and processed into clonotypes with MiXCR by TCRdb, which kept only in-frame beta chains. Each CDR3 protein appears once, grouped with its most common genes and DNA. These V and J calls derive from TCRdb rather than the authors' analysis. This sample comprises approximately 790,000 distinct CDR3 sequences, 62% of them detected only once. The top ten clones comprise 25% to 30% of the sample.

V sheds 6 bases and J sheds 3 bases, leaving 12 bases between their ends. The CDR1 and CDR2 encoded by the germline V gene are MNHEY and SVGEGT. Reading from cysteine to phenylalanine, the CDR3 counts 13 amino acids. The sequence is cut down to CDR3 DNA, 39 bases in frame from base 1. The roughly 38 donors, aged about 6 to 95 years, were systemically healthy Caucasian individuals from Russia. Ten milliliters of peripheral blood were collected from each donor into EDTA-treated Vacutainer tubes. Ficoll-Paque density-gradient centrifugation was used to isolate PBMCs, with at least 7 million per sample. Total RNA was extracted from PBMCs with Trizol reagent, with at least 6 micrograms obtained per sample. For every donor, an aliquot of PBMCs went through flow cytometry to measure the percentages of naive CD45RAhigh/CD27high T cells. With regard to this clonotype: Its antigen is currently not known. The input lacks base qualities; no much larger clone sits a single base away.

This TCR was recovered from a man aged 25 to 40 in good health. The source material was blood. This receptor chain uses TRBV6-2 or TRBV6-3 and TRBJ2-7, and the D gene may be TRBD1, 6 bases matching. Read as DNA, the sequence is TGTGCCAGCAGCTGGACAGCTAACTACGAGCAGTACTTC. Its translation is CASSWTANYEQYF.